These 21 T cell receptor beta chains were sequenced from one sample in a study of cytomegalovirus exposure and HLA in healthy donors. Generated by immunoSEQ multiplex PCR, the TCRdb table keeps only in-frame clones and is missing some. The sample holds around 150,000 clones, approximately 84% seen once. The sample taken for sequencing was PBMCs. These receptors were collected from a man in his thirties or forties in good health and CMV-seropositive.

This chain uses TRBV28 with TRBJ2-7; TRBD1 matches at 8 bases. J gave up 0 bases and V 8 bases, and 9 bases lay outside the gene matches. Germline V gene sequence: CDR1 MDHEN, CDR2 SYDVKM. This CDR3 contains 15 residues. The CDR3 coding sequence is TGTGCCAGCGGCCCAGGGGGCTCGAGCTCCTACGAGCAGTACTTC. It specifies CASGPGGSSSYEQYF.

The chain couples TRBV18 to TRBJ2-3, with TRBD2 identical over 9 bases. Germline values: CDR1 KGHSH, CDR2 LQKENI. The V gene end was trimmed by 0 bases and the J gene end by 0 bases; junction bases not matched to a gene: 7. The CDR3 length is 18 residues. The CDR3 is CASSPPSGGGSSTDTQYF. The CDR3 region has the DNA TGTGCCAGCTCACCACCTAGCGGGGGAGGCTCTAGCACAGATACGCAGTATTTT.

This chain connects TRBV29-1 to TRBJ2-1; D may be TRBD2 (6 bases). Deletions cut 2 bases from V and 6 bases from J, with 11 bases between. The CDR3 sequence is 13 residues long. The germline CDR1 and CDR2 sequences are SQVTM and ANQGSEA. The chain's CDR3 is CSVESGVGNEQFF. The CDR3 DNA reads TGCAGCGTTGAATCGGGGGTAGGCAATGAGCAGTTCTTC.

The chain joins TRBV5-1 to TRBJ2-1, with 14 bases identical to TRBD2. CDR1 is SGHRS, CDR2 YFSETQ, per germline. The CDR3 is made up of 17 amino acids. The trim removed 3 bases at V and 7 bases at J, leaving 9 bases unmatched. DNA of the CDR3: TGCGCCAGCAGCTACAGACTAGCGGGAGGGCCGGGGAATGAGCAGTTCTTC. Its protein is CASSYRLAGGPGNEQFF.

The rearrangement uses TRBV7-6 and TRBJ2-5; no clear D. The V end lost 3 bases, the J end lost 5 bases, and 10 bases lay between the germline ends. The length of the CDR3 is 13 residues. Per the germline V gene, CDR1 is SGHVS and CDR2 is FNYEAQ. The CDR3 region is CASSFGLLETQYF. In DNA form, the CDR3 reads TGTGCCAGCAGCTTCGGGTTACTCGAGACCCAGTACTTC.

V gene TRBV6-6 combines with J gene TRBJ1-5, with 10 bases identical to TRBD1. CDR1 MNHNY and CDR2 SVGAGI come from the germline V gene (reference sequence). Trimming cost V 10 bases and J 12 bases; bases outside gene matches: 18. The CDR3 runs to 15 residues. CDR3 coding DNA: TGTGCCACCTCCTATGGGGGGACAGGGGACTTGCTCCAGCATTTT. Translated: CATSYGGTGDLLQHF.

J is TRBJ1-6 and V is TRBV27; 9 nucleotides match TRBD1. V was pared by 8 bases and J by 6 bases, with 8 bases of the junction left unmatched. The CDR3 is 15 amino acids. Germline V gene data show CDR1 as MNHEY and CDR2 as SMNVEV (reference sequence). The CDR3, as DNA: TGTGCCAGCGGGGGACAGGGCGGGGGTAATTCACCCCTCCACTTT. It specifies CASGGQGGGNSPLHF.

The rearrangement uses TRBV6-4 and TRBJ1-5, with D maybe TRBD1 (6 bases). CDR1 is MRHNA and CDR2 is SNTAGT in the germline V gene. This CDR3 comprises 13 residues. The V gene lost 5 bases and the J gene lost 4 bases, with 9 bases spanning the gap. CDR3: CASSRTENQPQHF. The CDR3 nucleotides read TGTGCCAGCAGTAGGACAGAGAATCAGCCCCAGCATTTT.

This chain connects TRBV29-1 to TRBJ1-1; D uncertain. CDR3 length: 11 amino acids. Trimming cost V 7 bases and J 0 bases, with 6 bases left between them. Germline V gene data show CDR1 as SQVTM and CDR2 as ANQGSEA. CDR3 in amino acids: CSAEMNTEAFF. The CDR3 nucleotides are TGCAGCGCAGAAATGAACACTGAAGCTTTCTTT.

The rearrangement uses TRBV5-4 and TRBJ1-3; maybe TRBD1 (6 bases). Between the trimmed V and J ends, which lost 3 bases and 2 bases, there was a span of 15 bases. The germline gives CDR1 SGHNT, CDR2 YYREEE (reference sequence). CDR3 length: 16 residues. CDR3 in amino acids: CASSSGGGRPGNTIYF. The CDR3 DNA is TGTGCCAGCAGCTCCGGGGGGGGGCGTCCTGGAAACACCATATATTTT.

This chain connects TRBV10-3 to TRBJ2-7; D is unresolved. V lost 11 bases, J lost 4 bases, and 21 bases lay in between. Germline V lookup: CDR1 ENHRY, CDR2 SYGVKD. CDR3 length: 14 amino acids. Here the CDR3 DNA reads TGTGCCGCCAACACGGCGGAAAGAAGGTACGAGCAGTACTTC. As protein: CAANTAERRYEQYF.

V gene TRBV15 combines with J gene TRBJ2-5; no clear D gene. The V end lost 0 bases, the J end lost 5 bases, and 10 bases lay between the germline ends. This CDR3 contains 14 residues. Per germline, CDR1 LNHNV and CDR2 YYDKDF (reference sequence). The CDR3 reads CATSRDPGGETQYF. Written as DNA, the CDR3 is TGTGCCACCAGCAGAGATCCGGGTGGGGAGACCCAGTACTTC. The variable domain in full, completed from reference TRBV15 and TRBJ2-5, reads DAMVIQNPRYQVTQFGKPVTLSCSQTLNHNVMYWYQQKSSQAPKLLFHYYDKDFNNEADTPDNFQSRRPNTSFCFLDIRSPGLGDTAMYLCATSRDPGGETQYFGPGTRLLVL.

The rearrangement joins TRBV7-2 to TRBJ1-2; 8 bases match TRBD1. The CDR3 extends over 15 amino acids. Germline CDR1 and CDR2: SGHTA and FQGNSA. J lost 2 bases, V lost 5 bases, and 7 bases had no gene match. CDR3 in amino acids: CASSPGGPGNYGYTF. The CDR3 DNA reads TGTGCCAGCAGCCCAGGGGGCCCGGGGAACTATGGCTACACCTTC.

With respect to this clone: Additional DNA sequences in this sample encode the identical CDR3. V and J are TRBV5-4 and TRBJ1-2; perhaps TRBD1 as D (5 bases). This CDR3 region has 13 residues. Trimming removed 0 bases from V and 2 bases from J, with 5 bases in between. The germline V gene encodes CDR1 SGHNT and CDR2 YYREEE (reference sequence). The CDR3 coding sequence is TGTGCCAGCAGCTTGGACAGGAACTATGGCTACACCTTC. It is translated as CASSLDRNYGYTF.

This chain joins TRBV7-2 and TRBJ1-2; 7 bases fit TRBD1. The CDR3 contains 13 residues. Germline assignment: CDR1 SGHTA and CDR2 FQGNSA. V trimming: 5 bases; J trimming: 5 bases; junction bases outside the gene matches: 5. The CDR3 nucleotides are TGTGCCAGCAGCACCGGGACAGAGTATGGCTACACCTTC. This encodes CASSTGTEYGYTF.

V is TRBV15 and J is TRBJ1-1; D may be TRBD1 (5 bases). Germline CDR1 LNHNV, CDR2 YYDKDF (reference sequence). This CDR3 comprises 14 residues. Trimming left V 6 bases short and J 3 bases short, with 14 bases between. CDR3 in DNA: TGTGCCACCAGAAGGGGTAGTTCGGACACTGAAGCTTTCTTT. Translated, it gives CATRRGSSDTEAFF.

The V gene is TRBV10-3, the J gene TRBJ2-7, with TRBD2 matching 8 bases. The CDR3 is made up of 16 amino acids. With V trimmed by 3 bases and J by 6 bases, 13 bases remained unmatched. CDR1 and CDR2 (germline): ENHRY, SYGVKD. CDR3 residues: CAISELDPKRESEQYF. CDR3 sequence (DNA): TGTGCCATCAGTGAATTAGACCCCAAGCGGGAGAGCGAGCAGTACTTC.

V is TRBV7-2 and J is TRBJ1-2, with D perhaps matching TRBD1 (5 bases). Germline V gene lookup returns CDR1 SGHTA and CDR2 FQGNSA. V dropped 0 bases and J dropped 8 bases, with 7 bases sitting between them. This CDR3 has 12 amino acids. The CDR3 spells CASSLAGEGYTF. In nucleotides, the CDR3 is TGTGCCAGCAGCTTAGCAGGGGAAGGCTACACCTTC.

The V and J genes are TRBV5-1 and TRBJ2-1, with 7 bases that match TRBD2. The junction had 4 bases not matched to a gene; V was cut back by 2 bases and J by 5 bases. The CDR3 covers 14 residues. Germline V gives CDR1 SGHRS, CDR2 YFSETQ. Written as DNA, the CDR3 is TGCGCCAGCAGCTTCGGGACTACGAACAATGAGCAGTTCTTC. Its translation: CASSFGTTNNEQFF.

The V and J genes are TRBV10-3 and TRBJ2-2; D is unclear. Deletions cut 10 bases from V and 1 base from J, with 7 bases between. Germline CDR1 is ENHRY and CDR2 is SYGVKD. The CDR3 is made up of 12 amino acids. For the CDR3, the DNA is TGTGCCACCCGACAGAACACCGGGGAGCTGTTTTTT. It codes for CATRQNTGELFF.

The chain couples TRBV2 to TRBJ2-5; D perhaps matches TRBD1 (6 bases). The length of the CDR3 is 12 residues. Trimming shortened V by 10 bases and J by 4 bases, and 13 bases separated the two germline ends. Germline CDR1 and CDR2: SNHLY and FYNNEI. The CDR3 coding sequence is TGTGCCACTAGGACAGAGGGAGAGACCCAGTACTTC. It encodes CATRTEGETQYF.